This entry describes one T cell receptor beta chain. As yet, its antigen is unknown. Produced via immunoSEQ multiplex PCR; TCRdb's table is partial and in-frame only. The sample has 300,000 to 400,000 clones, approximately 86% seen once. The data were obtained in a study of Ad26.COV2.S vaccination and SARS-CoV-2 variants. Points from the study as a whole: The study found higher spike-specific TCR breadth in vaccine than placebo recipients.

Indicated treatment: roughly 18 received Ad26.COV2.S at low or high dose, single or two shots; several received placebo; per-sample allocation not given. Material that was analyzed had been drawn on day 63 after the first vaccine or placebo injection. Germline-derived CDR1 and CDR2 are SGDLS and YYNGEE. Trimming pared 0 bases from V and 6 bases from J, leaving 15 bases between. The CDR3 spans 16 residues. This clonotype originated in a person between 18 and 59 years old who received the Ad26.COV2.S COVID-19 vaccine or a placebo. This material consisted of peripheral blood, taken in a trial of Ad26.COV2.S vaccine versus placebo. The V gene is TRBV9, the J gene TRBJ2-2, with D tentatively TRBD1 (6 bases). The CDR3, as DNA: TGTGCCAGCAGCGTAGGGAAAACCCAGGGGTCCGGGGAGCTGTTTTTT. Amino acids: CASSVGKTQGSGELFF.